Listed below are T cell receptor beta chains from one sample, sequenced in a study of response to subunit inactivated influenza vaccine. TCRdb independently ran MiXCR on the RT-PCR reads; one entry per CDR3 protein. The table has around 520,000 distinct CDR3 sequences, 25% seen once. Sequenced here: CD4+ T cells sorted from PBMCs, sampled approximately 5 days after vaccination. The receptors come from a man aged 50 or older who received an inactivated influenza vaccine. Both conserved end residues are part of each CDR3. The order of the fields is D gene, J gene, V gene, clone size, CDR3 protein, CDR3 DNA. A D gene is named only where the DNA matches it firmly. Clone size is not always given. Where it is, it says once, few, many or a class for expanded clones.

>.|TRBJ1-5|TRBV12-3/TRBV12-4|few
CASSQSGNQPQHF
TGTGCCAGCAGCCAGAGTGGTAATCAGCCCCAGCATTTT
>.|TRBJ2-1|TRBV12-3/TRBV12-4|few
CASSWTPNEQFF
TGTGCCAGCAGTTGGACACCCAATGAGCAGTTCTTC
>.|TRBJ2-6|TRBV7-9|.
CASSTHSGANVLTF
TGTGCCAGCAGCACACACTCTGGGGCCAACGTCCTGACTTTC
>.|TRBJ1-3|TRBV10-3|.
CAISEPGRRFSGNTIYF
TGTGCCATCAGTGAGCCGGGACGTCGTTTCTCTGGAAACACCATATATTTT
>.|TRBJ2-3|TRBV6-5|.
CASSYSIWDFEDTQYF
TGTGCCAGCAGTTACTCAATTTGGGACTTTGAAGATACGCAGTATTTT
>TRBD1|TRBJ2-3|TRBV15|.
CATSTGGFADTQYF
TGTGCCACCAGCACAGGGGGCTTTGCAGATACGCAGTATTTT
>.|TRBJ2-7|TRBV7-2|.
CASSLVWLAGYEQYF
TGTGCCAGCAGCTTAGTATGGCTAGCAGGCTACGAGCAGTACTTC
>.|TRBJ2-3|TRBV20-1|few
CSASGKKSTDTQYF
TGCAGTGCTAGCGGGAAGAAGAGCACAGATACGCAGTATTTT
>TRBD1|TRBJ2-1|TRBV5-1|.
CASSPGQGDLKRHEQFF
TGCGCCAGCAGCCCGGGACAGGGGGACTTGAAGAGGCATGAGCAGTTCTTC
>.|TRBJ2-7|TRBV7-2|medium-sized
CASSLGDWGAYEQYF
TGTGCCAGCAGCTTAGGAGATTGGGGCGCCTACGAGCAGTACTTC
>.|TRBJ2-7|TRBV11-2|few
CASSLDRGLLAYEQYF
TGTGCCAGCAGCTTAGATCGGGGGCTACTAGCCTACGAGCAGTACTTC
>.|TRBJ2-7|TRBV4-3|few
CASSQTGQSYEQYF
TGCGCCAGCAGCCAAACTGGACAGTCCTACGAGCAGTACTTC
>.|TRBJ2-1|TRBV10-2|few
CASSDPGIGQFF
TGCGCCAGCAGTGACCCCGGTATTGGGCAGTTCTTC
>.|TRBJ2-5|TRBV28|few
CASSYWGGGETQYF
TGTGCCAGCAGTTATTGGGGAGGGGGAGAGACCCAGTACTTC
>.|TRBJ2-7|TRBV2|.
CASTSRDNSYEQYF
TGTGCCAGCACTTCCCGGGACAACTCCTACGAGCAGTACTTC
>.|TRBJ1-5|TRBV20-1|.
CSARDMGDQPQHF
TGCAGTGCTAGAGATATGGGGGATCAGCCCCAGCATTTT
>.|TRBJ2-2|TRBV10-2|.
CASSGWDTGELFF
TGCGCCAGCAGTGGCTGGGACACCGGGGAGCTGTTTTTT
>.|TRBJ1-6|TRBV6-5|.
CASSYSGSSSYNSPLHF
TGTGCCAGCAGTTATTCAGGCAGTAGCTCCTATAATTCACCCCTCCACTTT
>TRBD2|TRBJ2-1|TRBV7-2|.
CASSKAASGGIHEQFF
TGTGCCAGCAGCAAAGCGGCTAGCGGGGGTATCCATGAGCAGTTCTTC
>.|TRBJ1-6|TRBV12-3/TRBV12-4|many
CASSLKGFVNNSPLHF
TGTGCCAGCAGTTTGAAGGGTTTTGTCAATAATTCACCCCTCCACTTT
>.|TRBJ2-5|TRBV18|.
CASSPLNAGHETQYF
TGTGCCAGCTCACCCTTGAATGCGGGCCATGAGACCCAGTACTTC
>TRBD1|TRBJ2-1|TRBV6-2/TRBV6-3|.
CASRPGQGLNEQFF
TGTGCCAGCAGACCGGGACAGGGTCTCAATGAGCAGTTCTTC
>TRBD1|TRBJ1-2|TRBV4-1|many
CASSHERQGRRSSYGYTF
TGCGCCAGCAGCCATGAGCGACAGGGGAGGAGAAGTAGCTATGGCTACACCTTC
>TRBD1|TRBJ2-7|TRBV20-1|.
CSARQGTVYEQYF
TGCAGTGCTAGACAAGGGACAGTCTACGAGCAGTACTTC
>.|TRBJ2-3|TRBV20-1|.
CSARDFVQFTDTQYF
TGCAGTGCTAGAGATTTTGTCCAATTCACAGATACGCAGTATTTT
>.|TRBJ1-5|TRBV6-2/TRBV6-3|.
CASTGRPGNQPQHF
TGTGCCAGCACTGGGCGACCCGGGAATCAGCCCCAGCATTTT
>TRBD1|TRBJ1-4|TRBV4-3|many
CASSQVWDRGSSRVEKLFF
TGCGCCAGCAGCCAAGTTTGGGACAGGGGGTCGTCTAGGGTTGAAAAACTGTTTTTT
>.|TRBJ1-5|TRBV12-3/TRBV12-4|many
CASSSNRDQPQHF
TGTGCCAGCAGCTCCAACAGGGATCAGCCCCAGCATTTT
>TRBD1|TRBJ2-7|TRBV5-1|.
CASSQRGTGAEQYF
TGCGCCAGCAGCCAGAGAGGGACAGGGGCCGAGCAGTACTTC
>TRBD1|TRBJ2-1|TRBV7-9|few
CASSFGTGRYNEQFF
TGTGCCAGCAGCTTCGGGACAGGGAGGTACAATGAGCAGTTCTTC
>.|TRBJ1-1|TRBV7-9|few
CASSLARAVNTEAFF
TGTGCCAGCAGCTTAGCCCGGGCCGTGAACACTGAAGCTTTCTTT
>.|TRBJ1-1|TRBV20-1|few
CSARPSMTEAFF
TGCAGTGCTAGACCCAGTATGACTGAAGCTTTCTTT
>.|TRBJ1-2|TRBV6-5|.
CASSLDRNYYGYTF
TGTGCCAGCAGTTTGGACAGAAACTACTATGGCTACACCTTC
>.|TRBJ2-7|TRBV9|.
CASSGPAGTEYEQYF
TGTGCCAGCAGCGGACCCGCTGGAACAGAGTACGAGCAGTACTTC
>TRBD2|TRBJ2-3|TRBV5-1|few
CASSPGGGTSVDTQYF
TGCGCCAGCAGCCCGGGAGGCGGGACCTCCGTGGATACGCAGTATTTT
>TRBD2|TRBJ2-5|TRBV12-3/TRBV12-4|.
CASRDSFSGRQETQYF
TGTGCCAGCAGGGACTCCTTCAGCGGGAGGCAGGAGACCCAGTACTTC
>TRBD1|TRBJ2-5|TRBV5-1|.
CASSGGQAEETQYF
TGCGCCAGCAGCGGGGGACAGGCTGAAGAGACCCAGTACTTC
>TRBD1|TRBJ1-6|TRBV11-1|few
CASSHSDRVGNSPLHF
TGTGCCAGCAGCCACTCCGACAGGGTTGGTAATTCACCCCTCCACTTT
>.|TRBJ1-2|TRBV12-3/TRBV12-4|few
CASSLKGTSYGYTF
TGTGCCAGCAGCCTGAAGGGTACATCCTATGGCTACACCTTC
>TRBD2|TRBJ2-1|TRBV20-1|few
CSARTSGLSYNEQFF
TGCAGTGCCCGGACTAGCGGCCTCTCCTACAATGAGCAGTTCTTC
>.|TRBJ1-1|TRBV12-3/TRBV12-4|.
CASSLVRGEAFF
TGTGCCAGCAGTTTAGTCAGGGGTGAAGCTTTCTTT
>.|TRBJ2-3|TRBV5-1|.
CAGSFQSTDTQYF
TGCGCCGGCAGCTTCCAGTCCACAGATACGCAGTATTTT
>TRBD1|TRBJ1-2|TRBV28|.
CASSFSTGVGYTF
TGTGCCAGCAGTTTTAGTACAGGGGTGGGCTACACCTTC
>.|TRBJ2-7|TRBV12-3/TRBV12-4|few
CASSLDSGRTDEQYF
TGTGCCAGCAGTTTGGACTCCGGGAGAACCGACGAGCAGTACTTC
>.|TRBJ2-5|TRBV10-3|.
CAISVIRDETQYF
TGTGCCATCAGTGTAATCAGGGATGAGACCCAGTACTTC
>.|TRBJ2-1|TRBV29-1|few
CSVGTIPNEQFF
TGCAGCGTTGGGACTATCCCCAATGAGCAGTTCTTC
>TRBD1|TRBJ1-2|TRBV18|few
CASSQGQSNYGYTF
TGTGCCAGCTCACAGGGACAGAGTAACTATGGCTACACCTTC
>.|TRBJ2-1|TRBV4-3|many
CASSQDGRVGNEQFF
TGCGCCAGCAGCCAAGACGGCAGGGTCGGCAATGAGCAGTTCTTC
>.|TRBJ2-7|TRBV5-1|.
CASSLSYGEQYF
TGCGCCAGCAGCTTGTCATACGGCGAGCAGTACTTC
>.|TRBJ1-5|TRBV10-3|few
CATVGDSNQPQHF
TGTGCCACCGTTGGCGATAGCAATCAGCCCCAGCATTTT
>.|TRBJ1-1|TRBV6-1|few
CASSPTTVNTEAFF
TGTGCCAGCAGTCCCACGACAGTGAACACTGAAGCTTTCTTT
>.|TRBJ2-7|TRBV11-1|.
CASSQTRPGTPKPYEQYF
TGTGCCAGCAGCCAAACCCGCCCCGGGACACCCAAACCCTACGAGCAGTACTTC
>TRBD2|TRBJ2-3|TRBV5-4|once
CASSPIAGITDTQYF
TGTGCCAGCAGCCCCATAGCGGGGATCACAGATACGCAGTATTTT